This entry describes one TCR beta chain. Its target antigen remains unknown. Base quality data are lacking; no much larger clone is found one base away. TCRbeta CDR3 regions were amplified from genomic DNA using the immunoSEQ Assay, a bias-controlled multiplex PCR. Concerning the study's data processing: The number of nucleated cells in each sample was estimated by amplification of reference gene primers within the assay. Sequence reads were collapsed and filtered to measure the absolute abundance of every unique TCRbeta CDR3 rearrangement. For each sample, productive Simpson clonality was calculated by taking the square root of Simpson's diversity index across productive rearrangements. TCRdb obtained this table from immuneACCESS and retained in-frame rearrangements with V and J assigned. These tables miss some clones; where compared with another copy, unresolved V genes account for less than half of the shortfall, and the remainder is unexplained. V, J and clone size are taken as reported in that table, and D and trimming were inferred from the DNA itself. The sample includes about 87,000 clones, with 75% to 90% observed a single time. Roughly 15% of the sample is held by the ten biggest clonotypes.

The entry originates in a study of blood T cell repertoires in COVID-19 (dated by TCRdb to 2019 to 2021). Background on the whole study: Samples from collaborators originated in the United States, Italy and Spain and spanned both the acute and convalescent phases of COVID-19. The repertoires were released in a freely available public database intended as a resource for research on the immune response to SARS-CoV-2. A de-identified subject ID, COVID-19 status, age in years and sex were almost always included in the sample metadata. Samples were obtained from the ongoing ImmuneRACE study (first 160 participants) and from some 1,300 subjects provided by 6 global collaborators. Subjects who had been exposed to COVID-19, were actively infected with it, or had recovered from it provided the deeply sampled blood TCRbeta repertoires that made up the dataset. The prospective study material was composed of cDNA or gDNA derived from T cells, B-cell-depleted T cells, or PBMCs. Where available, HLA class I and class II types were taken from metadata supplied by the sample provider and were not determined by assay-based typing. Broader findings and caveats from the paper: The amount of clinical and demographic metadata varied by source and participant and was provided uncurated.

Each collaborating institution followed its own protocols to collect whole blood in K2EDTA tubes. For TCRbeta analysis, collaborators shipped samples as frozen whole blood, isolated PBMCs, or DNA extracted from either of those sample types. This receptor was identified in a woman older than 75 with active or convalescent COVID-19. The sample taken for sequencing was peripheral blood.

The CDR3 protein: CASSQTPTGEAEAFF. At the DNA level, the sequence is TGTGCCAGCAGCCAAACCCCGACAGGGGAGGCTGAAGCTTTCTTT. The sequence joins TRBV3-1 (or the pseudogene TRBV3-2) to TRBJ1-1; TRBD1 agrees with 8 junctional bases. There are 15 amino acids in the CDR3, from cysteine to phenylalanine inclusive. Only CDR3 DNA remains: 45 bases, in frame from the first base. V is pruned by 2 bases and J by 6 bases, leaving 8 bases of the junction without a gene match. The germline V gene (reference sequence) supplies CDR1 LGHDT and CDR2 YNNKEL.